The clone carrying this T cell receptor (beta chain) has more than one count but fewer than ten. Germline V lookup: CDR1 SGDLS, CDR2 YYNGEE. Trimming removed 0 bases from V and 2 bases from J, with 13 bases in between. This CDR3 spans 16 amino acids. Preparing the TCRbeta library involved the use of unique molecular identifiers. TCRdb re-derived calls from the PCR reads in MiXCR, one entry per CDR3 protein. The repertoire holds 450,000 to 500,000 distinct CDR3 sequences, with under 15% as singletons. The sample belongs to a study of T-cell reconstitution after alpha-beta-depleted transplantation in children.

This receptor was obtained from a human donor who donated a stem cell graft to a child with combined immunodeficiency. This chain connects TRBV9 to TRBJ2-3; D may be TRBD1 or TRBD2 (6 bases each). Sequencing used PBMCs from the stem cell graft donor, obtained from the stem cell graft. The CDR3 DNA follows: TGTGCCAGCAGCGTAGAGGGGGGACACTTCACAGATACGCAGTATTTT. This translates into CASSVEGGHFTDTQYF.